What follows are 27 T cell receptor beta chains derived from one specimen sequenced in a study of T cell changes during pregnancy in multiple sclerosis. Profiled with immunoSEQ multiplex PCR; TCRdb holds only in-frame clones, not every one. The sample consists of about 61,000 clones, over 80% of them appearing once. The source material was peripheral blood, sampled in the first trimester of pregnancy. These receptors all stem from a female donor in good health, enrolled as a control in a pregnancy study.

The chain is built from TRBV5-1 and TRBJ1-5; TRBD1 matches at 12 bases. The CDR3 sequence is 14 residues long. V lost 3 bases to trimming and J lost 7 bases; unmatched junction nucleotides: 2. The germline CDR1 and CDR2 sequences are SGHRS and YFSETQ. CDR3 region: CASSWGQGAQPQHF. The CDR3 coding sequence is TGCGCCAGCAGCTGGGGACAGGGGGCCCAGCCCCAGCATTTT.

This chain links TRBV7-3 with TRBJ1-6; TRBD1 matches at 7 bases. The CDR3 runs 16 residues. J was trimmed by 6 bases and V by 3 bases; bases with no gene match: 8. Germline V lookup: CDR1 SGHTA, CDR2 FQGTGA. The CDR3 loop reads CASSLGHRGGNSPLHF. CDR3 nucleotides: TGTGCCAGCAGCTTGGGACACAGGGGCGGTAATTCACCCCTCCACTTT.

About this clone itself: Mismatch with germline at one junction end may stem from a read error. CDR3 nucleotides: TGTGCCAGCAGCTTATTGATTACTGAAGCTTTTTTT. Amino acids: CASSLLITEAFF. This chain connects TRBV7-9 to TRBJ1-1; D remains ambiguous. CDR1 and CDR2 (germline): SEHNR, FQNEAQ (reference sequence). This CDR3 is 12 amino acids long. The full variable domain, completed using reference TRBV7-9 and TRBJ1-1, is DTGVSQNPRHKITKRGQNVTFRCDPISEHNRLYWYRQTLGQGPEFLTYFQNEAQLEKSRLLSDRFSAERPKGSFSTLEIQRTEQGDSAMYLCASSLLITEAFFGQGTRLTVV.

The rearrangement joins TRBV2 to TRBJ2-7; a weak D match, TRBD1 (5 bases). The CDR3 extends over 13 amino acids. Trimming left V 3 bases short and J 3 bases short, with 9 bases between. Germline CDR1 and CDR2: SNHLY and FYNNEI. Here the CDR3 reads CASSDRQFYEQYF. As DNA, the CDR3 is TGTGCCAGCAGTGACCGACAGTTCTACGAGCAGTACTTC.

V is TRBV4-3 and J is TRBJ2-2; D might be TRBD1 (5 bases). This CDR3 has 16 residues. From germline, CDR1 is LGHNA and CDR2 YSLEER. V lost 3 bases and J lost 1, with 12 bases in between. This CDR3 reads CASSHLTEVNTGELFF. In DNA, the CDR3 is TGCGCCAGCAGCCATCTGACAGAAGTGAACACCGGGGAGCTGTTTTTT.

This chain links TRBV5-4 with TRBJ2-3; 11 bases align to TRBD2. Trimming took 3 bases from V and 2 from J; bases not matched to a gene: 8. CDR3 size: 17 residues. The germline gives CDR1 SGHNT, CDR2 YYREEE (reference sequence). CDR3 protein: CASSSSVLAGVTDTQYF. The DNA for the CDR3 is TGTGCCAGCAGCTCTTCCGTACTAGCGGGGGTCACAGATACGCAGTATTTT. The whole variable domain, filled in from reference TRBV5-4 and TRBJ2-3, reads ETGVTQSPTHLIKTRGQQVTLRCSSQSGHNTVSWYQQALGQGPQFIFQYYREEENGRGNFPPRFSGLQFPNYSSELNVNALELDDSALYLCASSSSVLAGVTDTQYFGPGTRLTVL.

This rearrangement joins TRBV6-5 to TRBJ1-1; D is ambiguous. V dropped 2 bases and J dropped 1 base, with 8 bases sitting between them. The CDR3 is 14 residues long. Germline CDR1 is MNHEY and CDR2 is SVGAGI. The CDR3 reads CASSYVEGNTEAFF. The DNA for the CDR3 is TGTGCCAGCAGTTACGTGGAGGGGAACACTGAAGCTTTCTTT.

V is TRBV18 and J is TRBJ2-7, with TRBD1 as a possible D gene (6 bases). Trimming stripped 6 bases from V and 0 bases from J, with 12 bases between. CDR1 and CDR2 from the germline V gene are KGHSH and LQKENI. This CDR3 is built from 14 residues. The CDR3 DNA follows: TGTGCCAGCTCGCAAGACAGGAGCTCCTACGAGCAGTACTTC. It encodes CASSQDRSSYEQYF.

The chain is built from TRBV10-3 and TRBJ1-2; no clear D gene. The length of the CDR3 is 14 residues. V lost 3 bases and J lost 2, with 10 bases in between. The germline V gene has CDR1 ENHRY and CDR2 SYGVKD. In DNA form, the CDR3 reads TGTGCCATCAGTGATCCAGGAATGAACTATGGCTACACCTTC. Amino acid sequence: CAISDPGMNYGYTF.

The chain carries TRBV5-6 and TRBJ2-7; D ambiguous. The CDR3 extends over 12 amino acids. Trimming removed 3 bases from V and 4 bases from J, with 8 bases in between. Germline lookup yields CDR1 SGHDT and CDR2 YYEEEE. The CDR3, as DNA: TGTGCCAGCAGCTCGACTCAATACGAGCAGTACTTC. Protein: CASSSTQYEQYF.

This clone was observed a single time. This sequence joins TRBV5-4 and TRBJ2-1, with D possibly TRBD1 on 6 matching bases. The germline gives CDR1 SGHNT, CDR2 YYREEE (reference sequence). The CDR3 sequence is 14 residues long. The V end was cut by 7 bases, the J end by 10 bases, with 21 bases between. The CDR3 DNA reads TGTGCCAGCTCCCCACAGGGTGAACTTGGGGAGCAGTTCTTC. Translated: CASSPQGELGEQFF.

As DNA, the CDR3 is TGTGCCAGCAGCCCCCCCGGGACAGGGCTGTTGAACACCATATATTTT. Its protein is CASSPPGTGLLNTIYF. This chain uses TRBV14 with TRBJ1-3; 9 bases are shared with TRBD1. Germline CDR1 reads SGHDN; CDR2 reads FVKESK. Trimming cost V 4 bases and J 7 bases; bases outside gene matches: 11. The CDR3 extends over 16 amino acids.

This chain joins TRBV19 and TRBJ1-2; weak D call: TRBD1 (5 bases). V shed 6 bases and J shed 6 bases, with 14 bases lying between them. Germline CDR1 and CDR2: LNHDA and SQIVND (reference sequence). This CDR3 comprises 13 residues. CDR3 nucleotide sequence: TGTGCCAGTAGCCTAGGGGCGTTTGATGGCTACACCTTC. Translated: CASSLGAFDGYTF.

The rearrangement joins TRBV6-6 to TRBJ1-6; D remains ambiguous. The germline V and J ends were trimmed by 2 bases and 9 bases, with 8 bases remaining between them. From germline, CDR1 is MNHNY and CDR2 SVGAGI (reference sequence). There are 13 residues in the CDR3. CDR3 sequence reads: CASSYEIGSPLHF. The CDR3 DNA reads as TGTGCCAGCAGTTACGAAATCGGTTCACCCCTCCACTTT.

This CDR3 reads CASSKPGLATYEQYF. The CDR3 DNA follows: TGTGCCAGTAGCAAACCGGGACTAGCGACCTACGAGCAGTACTTC. The rearrangement links TRBV19 to TRBJ2-7; TRBD2 matches at 10 bases. With 6 bases clipped from V and 2 bases from J, the junction kept 7 bases outside the gene matches. The CDR3 has 15 amino acids. The V gene's germline CDR1 is LNHDA and CDR2 SQIVND (reference sequence).

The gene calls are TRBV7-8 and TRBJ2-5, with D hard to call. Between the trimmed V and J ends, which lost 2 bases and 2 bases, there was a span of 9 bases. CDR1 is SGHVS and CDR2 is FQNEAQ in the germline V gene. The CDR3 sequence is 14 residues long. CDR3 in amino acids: CASSLFSRQETQYF. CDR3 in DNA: TGTGCCAGCAGCTTATTCTCCAGACAAGAGACCCAGTACTTC.

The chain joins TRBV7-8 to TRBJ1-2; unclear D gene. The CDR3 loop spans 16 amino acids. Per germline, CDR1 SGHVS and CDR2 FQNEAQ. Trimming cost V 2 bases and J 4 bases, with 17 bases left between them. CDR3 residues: CASSLSGRALVYGYTF. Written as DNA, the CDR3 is TGTGCCAGCAGCTTAAGTGGTAGAGCCCTGGTCTATGGCTACACCTTC.

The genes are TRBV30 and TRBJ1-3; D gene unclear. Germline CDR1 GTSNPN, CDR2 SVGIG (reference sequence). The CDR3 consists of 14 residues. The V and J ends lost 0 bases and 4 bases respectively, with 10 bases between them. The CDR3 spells CAWSVSTGGNTIYF. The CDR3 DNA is TGTGCCTGGAGTGTATCTACGGGAGGAAACACCATATATTTT.

The DNA of the CDR3 is TGTGCCATCAGTGAAGGGGCCACGAATGAAAAACTGTTTTTT. This gives the protein CAISEGATNEKLFF. V gene TRBV10-3 combines with J gene TRBJ1-4, with a weak D call TRBD1 (5 bases). V was cut by 3 bases and J by 5 bases, with 10 bases left in between. The CDR3 loop spans 14 amino acids. Germline CDR1 reads ENHRY; CDR2 reads SYGVKD.

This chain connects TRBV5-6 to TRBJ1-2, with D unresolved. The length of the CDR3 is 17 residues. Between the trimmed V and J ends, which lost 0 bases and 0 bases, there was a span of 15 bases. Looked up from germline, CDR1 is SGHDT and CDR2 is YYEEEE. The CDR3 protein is CASSLDPTTISNYGYTF. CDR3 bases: TGTGCCAGCAGCTTGGACCCGACGACAATCTCTAACTATGGCTACACCTTC. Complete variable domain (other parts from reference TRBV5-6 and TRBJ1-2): DAGVTQSPTHLIKTRGQQVTLRCSPKSGHDTVSWYQQALGQGPQFIFQYYEEEERQRGNFPDRFSGHQFPNYSSELNVNALLLGDSALYLCASSLDPTTISNYGYTFGSGTRLTVV.

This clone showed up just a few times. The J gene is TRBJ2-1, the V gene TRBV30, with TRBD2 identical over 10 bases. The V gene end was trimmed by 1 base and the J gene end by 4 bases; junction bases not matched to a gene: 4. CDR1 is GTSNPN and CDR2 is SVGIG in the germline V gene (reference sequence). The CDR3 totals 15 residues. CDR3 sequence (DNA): TGTGCCTGGAGTGCGATAGCGGGGGGATACAATGAGCAGTTCTTC. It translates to CAWSAIAGGYNEQFF.

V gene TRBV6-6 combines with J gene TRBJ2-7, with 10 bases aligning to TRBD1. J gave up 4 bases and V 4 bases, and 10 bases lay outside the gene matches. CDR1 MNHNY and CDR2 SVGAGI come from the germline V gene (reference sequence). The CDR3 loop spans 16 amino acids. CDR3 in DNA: TGTGCCAGCAGTTCCTGGGGACAGGGGTTTCTATACGAGCAGTACTTC. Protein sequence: CASSSWGQGFLYEQYF.

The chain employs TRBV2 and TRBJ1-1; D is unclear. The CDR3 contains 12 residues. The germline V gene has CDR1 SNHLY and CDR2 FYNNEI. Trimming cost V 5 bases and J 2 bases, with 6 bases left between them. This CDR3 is CASSTGNTEAFF. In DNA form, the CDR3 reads TGTGCCAGCAGTACGGGAAACACTGAAGCTTTCTTT.

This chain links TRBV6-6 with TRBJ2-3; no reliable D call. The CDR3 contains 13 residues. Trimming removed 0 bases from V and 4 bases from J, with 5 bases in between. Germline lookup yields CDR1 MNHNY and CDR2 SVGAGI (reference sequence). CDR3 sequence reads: CASSYSRADTQYF. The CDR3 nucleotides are TGTGCCAGCAGTTACTCGAGAGCAGATACGCAGTATTTT.

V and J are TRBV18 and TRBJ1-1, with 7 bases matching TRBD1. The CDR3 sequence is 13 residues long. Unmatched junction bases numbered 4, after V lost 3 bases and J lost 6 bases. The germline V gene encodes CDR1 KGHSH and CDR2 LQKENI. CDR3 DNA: TGTGCCAGCTCACCGACCACAGGGGCTGAAGCTTTCTTT. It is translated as CASSPTTGAEAFF.

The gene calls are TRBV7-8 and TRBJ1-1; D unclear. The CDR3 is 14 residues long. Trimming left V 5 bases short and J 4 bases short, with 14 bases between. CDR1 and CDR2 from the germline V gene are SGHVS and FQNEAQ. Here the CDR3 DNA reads TGTGCCAGCAGCACTGGACTGACCCTCACTGAAGCTTTCTTT. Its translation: CASSTGLTLTEAFF.

As DNA, the CDR3 is TGTGCCAGCAGCTTGTTCGGGGGAGGAACGGGCAATCAGCCCCAGCATTTT. Protein sequence: CASSLFGGGTGNQPQHF. The chain joins TRBV5-6 to TRBJ1-5; D possibly corresponds to TRBD1 (5 bases). The CDR3 is made up of 17 amino acids. V gave up 1 base and J gave up 2 bases, with 16 bases separating them. Germline CDR1 reads SGHDT; CDR2 reads YYEEEE.